Listed below are T cell receptor beta chains from one sample, sequenced in a study of a mutant IDH1 vaccine in newly diagnosed glioma. Antigens of these TCRs are unknown. Measured with immunoSEQ multiplex PCR; TCRdb has only the in-frame clones, and not every one. The sample contains 41,000 or so clones, around 87% of which appear only once. The specimen comprised PBMCs, sampled from a glioma patient whose treatment included an IDH1 peptide vaccine. These receptors all stem from a man between 40 and 49 years old with glioma. CDR3s include the opening cysteine and the closing phenylalanine or tryptophan. D genes are given only for firm matches. Size tells how often a clone was seen (once, few, many) or the class of an expanded clone, and some rows leave it out.

cdr3_nt: TGCAGCGTTGGACAGGGGTTAAGCTCTGGGGCCAACGTCCTGACTTTC; cdr3_aa: CSVGQGLSSGANVLTF; cdr3_length: 16; clone_size: .; v_call: TRBV29-1; j_call: TRBJ2-6; d_call: TRBD1
cdr3_nt: TGTGCCAGCAGTTCAGGCGGGGGACAGGTGAACACTGAAGCTTTCTTT; cdr3_aa: CASSSGGGQVNTEAFF; cdr3_length: 16; clone_size: .; v_call: TRBV28; j_call: TRBJ1-1; d_call: TRBD1
cdr3_nt: TGCGCCAGCAGACTTAGGGGGGACCAAGAGACCCAGTACTTC; cdr3_aa: CASRLRGDQETQYF; cdr3_length: 14; clone_size: .; v_call: TRBV5-1; j_call: TRBJ2-5; d_call: .
cdr3_nt: TGTGCCAGCAGAGGCACCGGGACTAGCGTCTACGAGCAGTACTTC; cdr3_aa: CASRGTGTSVYEQYF; cdr3_length: 15; clone_size: few; v_call: TRBV6-6; j_call: TRBJ2-7; d_call: TRBD2
cdr3_nt: TGTGCCAGTAGAGGACAGGGGGGCACTGAAGCTTTCTTT; cdr3_aa: CASRGQGGTEAFF; cdr3_length: 13; clone_size: once; v_call: TRBV19; j_call: TRBJ1-1; d_call: TRBD1
cdr3_nt: TGCGCCAGCAGCTTGGCCCCTGACAGAGTCCAGCCCCAGCATTTT; cdr3_aa: CASSLAPDRVQPQHF; cdr3_length: 15; clone_size: once; v_call: TRBV5-1; j_call: TRBJ1-5; d_call: .
cdr3_nt: TGTGCCAGCAGTGCAAACTCGGGACGGAGATTGAACACCGGGGAGCTGTTTTTT; cdr3_aa: CASSANSGRRLNTGELFF; cdr3_length: 18; clone_size: .; v_call: TRBV6-1; j_call: TRBJ2-2; d_call: .
cdr3_nt: TGTGCCATCAGTGAGTCGATAGCGGGAGGGCGACGGGAGACCCAGTACTTC; cdr3_aa: CAISESIAGGRRETQYF; cdr3_length: 17; clone_size: .; v_call: TRBV10-3; j_call: TRBJ2-5; d_call: TRBD2
cdr3_nt: TGTGCCAGCAGTGAAGGAAGTGGCCCGTCATTT; cdr3_aa: CASSEGSGPSF; cdr3_length: 11; clone_size: .; v_call: TRBV6-1; j_call: TRBJ1-1; d_call: .
cdr3_nt: TGTGCCTGGGGGGCCGGGCCCGATACGCAGTATTTT; cdr3_aa: CAWGAGPDTQYF; cdr3_length: 12; clone_size: .; v_call: TRBV30; j_call: TRBJ2-3; d_call: .
cdr3_nt: TGTGCCAGCAGTGAAACAAGACAGGGGGCTAAGAAGCAGTACTTC; cdr3_aa: CASSETRQGAKKQYF; cdr3_length: 15; clone_size: .; v_call: TRBV25-1; j_call: TRBJ2-7; d_call: TRBD1
cdr3_nt: TGTGCCAGCAGCTTGGTTGGGGGGCTCGCTGAAGCTTTCTTT; cdr3_aa: CASSLVGGLAEAFF; cdr3_length: 14; clone_size: .; v_call: TRBV7-9; j_call: TRBJ1-1; d_call: .
cdr3_nt: TGTGCCAGTAGTCTGCAGGCGAACACTGAAGCTTTCTTT; cdr3_aa: CASSLQANTEAFF; cdr3_length: 13; clone_size: few; v_call: TRBV19; j_call: TRBJ1-1; d_call: .
cdr3_nt: TGTGCCAGCAGCTTAGGATCCGCTAGGAGTGAAAAACTGTTTTTT; cdr3_aa: CASSLGSARSEKLFF; cdr3_length: 15; clone_size: .; v_call: TRBV7-8; j_call: TRBJ1-4; d_call: .
cdr3_nt: TGCGCCAGCAGCTTGGACGGGACTAGCGGGCCGCAGTACTTC; cdr3_aa: CASSLDGTSGPQYF; cdr3_length: 14; clone_size: .; v_call: TRBV5-1; j_call: TRBJ2-7; d_call: TRBD2
cdr3_nt: TGCGCCAGCACACCATCCTACAATGAGCAGTTCTTC; cdr3_aa: CASTPSYNEQFF; cdr3_length: 12; clone_size: .; v_call: TRBV10-2; j_call: TRBJ2-1; d_call: .
cdr3_nt: TGTGCCAGCTCACCAACAGGGGTATCCTACGAGCAGTACTTC; cdr3_aa: CASSPTGVSYEQYF; cdr3_length: 14; clone_size: .; v_call: TRBV18; j_call: TRBJ2-7; d_call: TRBD1
cdr3_nt: TGTGCCAGCGGCGCACCTAGCACAGATACGCAGTATTTT; cdr3_aa: CASGAPSTDTQYF; cdr3_length: 13; clone_size: .; v_call: TRBV28; j_call: TRBJ2-3; d_call: .
cdr3_nt: TGTGCCATCAGTGAGTCGCGGCAGGGTGGTCACAATGAGCAGTTCTTC; cdr3_aa: CAISESRQGGHNEQFF; cdr3_length: 16; clone_size: few; v_call: TRBV10-3; j_call: TRBJ2-1; d_call: .
cdr3_nt: TGTGCCAGCAGCGCCGGGACAGGGGACCACGAGCAGTACTTC; cdr3_aa: CASSAGTGDHEQYF; cdr3_length: 14; clone_size: once; v_call: TRBV7-9; j_call: TRBJ2-7; d_call: TRBD1
cdr3_nt: TGTGCCAGCCGGGACCTAGACAGGGAAGACGAAAAACTGTTTTTT; cdr3_aa: CASRDLDREDEKLFF; cdr3_length: 15; clone_size: .; v_call: TRBV27; j_call: TRBJ1-4; d_call: TRBD1
cdr3_nt: TGTGCCAGCAGTACGGACAATATGAACACTGAAGCTTTCTTT; cdr3_aa: CASSTDNMNTEAFF; cdr3_length: 14; clone_size: once; v_call: TRBV6-5; j_call: TRBJ1-1; d_call: .
cdr3_nt: TGTGCCAGCAGCCAAGATTTCCAGGTTCGTGGCTACACCTTC; cdr3_aa: CASSQDFQVRGYTF; cdr3_length: 14; clone_size: .; v_call: TRBV4-2; j_call: TRBJ1-2; d_call: .
cdr3_nt: TGTGCCAGCAGTGTGGGACTAGCGGGCTCCTACGAGCAGTACTTC; cdr3_aa: CASSVGLAGSYEQYF; cdr3_length: 15; clone_size: few; v_call: TRBV6-1; j_call: TRBJ2-7; d_call: TRBD2
cdr3_nt: TGTGCCAGTAGTATGACGGGGGATCAGCCCCAGCATTTT; cdr3_aa: CASSMTGDQPQHF; cdr3_length: 13; clone_size: .; v_call: TRBV19; j_call: TRBJ1-5; d_call: .
cdr3_nt: TGTGCCAGCATAGGAGACACCGGGGAGCTGTTTTTT; cdr3_aa: CASIGDTGELFF; cdr3_length: 12; clone_size: .; v_call: TRBV6-5; j_call: TRBJ2-2; d_call: .
cdr3_nt: TGTGCCAGCATAATCGCCGATAGGAACTATGGCTACACCTTC; cdr3_aa: CASIIADRNYGYTF; cdr3_length: 14; clone_size: .; v_call: TRBV28; j_call: TRBJ1-2; d_call: .
cdr3_nt: TGTGCCACCAGCAGAGATGGGGGCAGGGTTGAGACCCAGTACTTC; cdr3_aa: CATSRDGGRVETQYF; cdr3_length: 15; clone_size: .; v_call: TRBV15; j_call: TRBJ2-5; d_call: .
cdr3_nt: TGCGCCAGCAAAGTCAGAGGGACAGATACGCAGTATTTT; cdr3_aa: CASKVRGTDTQYF; cdr3_length: 13; clone_size: .; v_call: TRBV5-1; j_call: TRBJ2-3; d_call: .
cdr3_nt: TGCGCCAGCAGCCTAAACAGGGATGGCTACACCTTC; cdr3_aa: CASSLNRDGYTF; cdr3_length: 12; clone_size: .; v_call: TRBV5-1; j_call: TRBJ1-2; d_call: .
cdr3_nt: TGTGCCAGCTTTGGGACCAGGGCTCTCTCTGGAAACACCATATATTTT; cdr3_aa: CASFGTRALSGNTIYF; cdr3_length: 16; clone_size: .; v_call: TRBV28; j_call: TRBJ1-3; d_call: .
cdr3_nt: TGTGCCAGCAGCTCTCGGGACAGAGCCTACGAGCAGTACTTC; cdr3_aa: CASSSRDRAYEQYF; cdr3_length: 14; clone_size: .; v_call: TRBV9; j_call: TRBJ2-7; d_call: TRBD1
cdr3_nt: TGTGCCACCAGCTGTCGAGCGGTGAGCTCCTACGAGCAGTACTTC; cdr3_aa: CATSCRAVSSYEQYF; cdr3_length: 15; clone_size: .; v_call: TRBV15; j_call: TRBJ2-7; d_call: .
cdr3_nt: TGCGCCAGCAGCCGGGGACAGGCCGTCTATGGCTACACCTTC; cdr3_aa: CASSRGQAVYGYTF; cdr3_length: 14; clone_size: .; v_call: TRBV4-1; j_call: TRBJ1-2; d_call: TRBD1
cdr3_nt: TGTGCCAGCAGTGAAAGGGCGGGAGCCAATGAGCAGTTCTTC; cdr3_aa: CASSERAGANEQFF; cdr3_length: 14; clone_size: .; v_call: TRBV6-4; j_call: TRBJ2-1; d_call: TRBD2
cdr3_nt: TGCGCCAGCAGCCAATTCTGGGATTCACCCCTCCACTTT; cdr3_aa: CASSQFWDSPLHF; cdr3_length: 13; clone_size: .; v_call: TRBV4-1; j_call: TRBJ1-6; d_call: .
cdr3_nt: TGTGCCAGTAGTAGCCAGTTCTATAATTCACCCCTCCACTTT; cdr3_aa: CASSSQFYNSPLHF; cdr3_length: 14; clone_size: .; v_call: TRBV19; j_call: TRBJ1-6; d_call: .
cdr3_nt: TGCGCCAGCAGCTCCGACGGGGGGCGCGATCAGCCCCAGCATTTT; cdr3_aa: CASSSDGGRDQPQHF; cdr3_length: 15; clone_size: .; v_call: TRBV5-1; j_call: TRBJ1-5; d_call: .
cdr3_nt: TGTGCCAGCAGTTACTGGGGCAGGGGCTACACTGAAGCTTTCTTT; cdr3_aa: CASSYWGRGYTEAFF; cdr3_length: 15; clone_size: .; v_call: TRBV6-5; j_call: TRBJ1-1; d_call: .
cdr3_nt: TGTGCCAGCAGTTCCGGGACAGAAGCTTTCTTT; cdr3_aa: CASSSGTEAFF; cdr3_length: 11; clone_size: .; v_call: TRBV25-1; j_call: TRBJ1-1; d_call: .
cdr3_nt: TGTGCCAGCAGGCGGGGGACACAAGAGACCCAGTACTTC; cdr3_aa: CASRRGTQETQYF; cdr3_length: 13; clone_size: .; v_call: TRBV9; j_call: TRBJ2-5; d_call: .
cdr3_nt: TGTGCCAGCAGCCCTCATTCCAACTATGGCTACACCTTC; cdr3_aa: CASSPHSNYGYTF; cdr3_length: 13; clone_size: once; v_call: TRBV11-2; j_call: TRBJ1-2; d_call: .
cdr3_nt: TGCGCCAGCAGCGCCACAGGGGATCGCAATCAGCCCCAGCATTTT; cdr3_aa: CASSATGDRNQPQHF; cdr3_length: 15; clone_size: .; v_call: TRBV4-3; j_call: TRBJ1-5; d_call: TRBD1